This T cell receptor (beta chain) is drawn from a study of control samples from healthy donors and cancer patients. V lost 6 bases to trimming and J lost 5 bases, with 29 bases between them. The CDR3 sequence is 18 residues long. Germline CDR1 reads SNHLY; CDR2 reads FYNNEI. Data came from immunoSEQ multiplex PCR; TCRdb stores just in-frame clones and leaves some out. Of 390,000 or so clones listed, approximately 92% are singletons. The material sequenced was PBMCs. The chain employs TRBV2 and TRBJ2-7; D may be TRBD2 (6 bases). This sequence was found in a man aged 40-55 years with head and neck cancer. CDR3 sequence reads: CASSLRSGRTPRRDEQYF. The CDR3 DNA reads TGTGCCAGCAGCCTTCGGTCCGGGAGAACACCCCGACGGGACGAGCAGTACTTC.